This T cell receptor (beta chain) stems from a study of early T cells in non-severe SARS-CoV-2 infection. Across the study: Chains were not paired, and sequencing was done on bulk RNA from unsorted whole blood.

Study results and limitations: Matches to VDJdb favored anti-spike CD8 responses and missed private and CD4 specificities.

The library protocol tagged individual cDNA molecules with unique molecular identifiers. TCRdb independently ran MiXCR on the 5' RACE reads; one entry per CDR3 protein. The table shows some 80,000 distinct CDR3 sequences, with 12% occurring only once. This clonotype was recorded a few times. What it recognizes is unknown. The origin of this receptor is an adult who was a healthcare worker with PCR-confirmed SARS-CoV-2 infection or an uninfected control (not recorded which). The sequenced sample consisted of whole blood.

The CDR3 loop is CASSLSADTQYF. The CDR3 nucleotides are TGTGCCAGCAGCTTGTCCGCAGATACGCAGTATTTT. The rearrangement uses TRBV5-4 and TRBJ2-3; no firm D call. Per the germline V gene, CDR1 is SGHNT and CDR2 is YYREEE (reference sequence). This CDR3 region has 12 residues. Trimming pared 1 base from V and 4 bases from J, leaving 4 bases between.